Below, 10 T cell receptor beta chains from the same sample are listed, as sequenced in a study of cytomegalovirus exposure and HLA in healthy donors. 13 Jbeta primers and 60 Vbeta primers were used for the PCR. Assay used: immunoSEQ multiplex PCR; TCRdb lists only in-frame clones, some missing. The repertoire has 100,000 to 150,000 clones, roughly 80% of them found once; the top ten carry 3.5% to 4%. Sequencing was done on a sample of PBMCs. The receptor source for this set is a man between 18 and 29 years old in good health and CMV-seropositive.

V gene TRBV30 combines with J gene TRBJ2-1; 9 positions agree with TRBD2. V shed 3 bases and J 5 bases; nucleotides not matched to a gene: 11. CDR3 size: 16 residues. The V gene's germline CDR1 is GTSNPN and CDR2 SVGIG (reference sequence). Here the CDR3 reads CAWRRGLAGLNNEQFF. CDR3 nucleotide sequence: TGTGCCTGGAGGCGGGGGCTAGCGGGGCTCAACAATGAGCAGTTCTTC.

This clone was observed a handful of times. CDR3 bases: TGTGCCAGCAGACTAAGTAGCGGGAGGGCTTACGAGCAGTACTTC. Amino acid sequence: CASRLSSGRAYEQYF. The chain is built from TRBV5-6 and TRBJ2-7, with 11 bases that match TRBD2. Per the germline V gene, CDR1 is SGHDT and CDR2 is YYEEEE. J lost 4 bases, V lost 5 bases, and 8 bases had no gene match. CDR3 length equals 15 residues.

On this clone: Other nucleotide sequences in the sample specify the same CDR3. The chain links TRBV5-4 to TRBJ2-5, with D tentatively TRBD2 (6 bases). Deletions cut 0 bases from V and 2 bases from J, with 8 bases between. The germline CDR1 and CDR2 sequences are SGHNT and YYREEE (reference sequence). The CDR3 spans 14 residues. CDR3 bases: TGTGCCAGCAGCTTGGAAGCGGGTCAAGAGACCCAGTACTTC. Protein: CASSLEAGQETQYF. Complete variable domain (other parts from reference TRBV5-4 and TRBJ2-5): ETGVTQSPTHLIKTRGQQVTLRCSSQSGHNTVSWYQQALGQGPQFIFQYYREEENGRGNFPPRFSGLQFPNYSSELNVNALELDDSALYLCASSLEAGQETQYFGPGTRLLVL.

The genes are TRBV18 and TRBJ1-1; TRBD1 aligns across 9 bases. The CDR3 spans 13 residues. Germline values: CDR1 KGHSH, CDR2 LQKENI. Trimming cost V 10 bases and J 7 bases; bases outside gene matches: 10. CDR3 DNA sequence: TGTGCCACCTTGATGACAGGGGGGAGTGAAGCTTTCTTT. The encoded protein is CATLMTGGSEAFF. The complete variable domain, with remaining parts taken from reference TRBV18 and TRBJ1-1, reads NAGVMQNPRHLVRRRGQEARLRCSPMKGHSHVYWYRQLPEEGLKFMVYLQKENIIDESGMPKERFSAEFPKEGPSILRIQQVVRGDSAAYFCATLMTGGSEAFFGQGTRLTVV.

The chain employs TRBV19 and TRBJ1-1; 7 bases are a match to TRBD1. CDR1 LNHDA and CDR2 SQIVND come from the germline V gene (reference sequence). CDR3 length equals 15 residues. The junction had 5 bases not matched to a gene; V was cut back by 3 bases and J by 1 base. The CDR3 sequence: CASSIGGGGNTEAFF. The CDR3 DNA sequence: TGTGCCAGTAGTATTGGAGGGGGCGGGAACACTGAAGCTTTCTTT.

This clone has a single count. This rearrangement joins TRBV5-6 to TRBJ2-2; 8 positions match TRBD1. Germline V lookup: CDR1 SGHDT, CDR2 YYEEEE. V trimming: 0 bases; J trimming: 6 bases; junction bases outside the gene matches: 4. The CDR3 contains 15 residues. This CDR3 reads CASSLASRGPGELFF. The DNA for the CDR3 is TGTGCCAGCAGCTTGGCCTCCAGGGGGCCCGGGGAGCTGTTTTTT.

The chain recombines TRBV11-2 with TRBJ1-4, with D possibly TRBD1 on 5 matching bases. V shed 1 base and J shed 9 bases, with 9 bases lying between them. The germline gives CDR1 SGHAT, CDR2 FQNNGV. The CDR3 has 13 residues. The CDR3 coding sequence is TGTGCCAGCAGCTTAGGGGAGGGGCAAAAACTGTTTTTT. It yields the protein CASSLGEGQKLFF.

The rearrangement links TRBV19 to TRBJ2-3; no reliable D call. V lost 3 bases and J 3 bases, leaving 13 bases between the germline ends. The CDR3 runs 15 residues. Germline assignment: CDR1 LNHDA and CDR2 SQIVND (reference sequence). This CDR3 is CASSIGPARTDTQYF. The CDR3 DNA reads TGTGCCAGTAGTATTGGTCCCGCGCGGACAGATACGCAGTATTTT.

The chain combines TRBV6-5 with TRBJ2-7, with 10 bases matching TRBD2. CDR1 MNHEY and CDR2 SVGAGI come from the germline V gene. V trimming: 6 bases; J trimming: 2 bases; junction bases outside the gene matches: 4. There are 14 residues in the CDR3. CDR3 in amino acids: CASSNSGGAYEQYF. For the CDR3, the DNA is TGTGCCAGCAGCAACAGCGGGGGGGCCTACGAGCAGTACTTC.

The chain carries TRBV5-4 and TRBJ1-5, with 11 bases that match TRBD1. Unmatched junction bases numbered 3, after V lost 4 bases and J lost 3 bases. The CDR3 is 15 amino acids. Germline V CDR1 and CDR2: SGHNT, YYREEE (reference sequence). CDR3 nucleotide sequence: TGTGCCAGCAGCCCGGACAGGGGGCCCAATCAGCCCCAGCATTTT. The encoded protein is CASSPDRGPNQPQHF.